This is a list of T cell receptor beta chains from one sample in a study of T cell responses to AZD1222 COVID-19 vaccine. Produced via immunoSEQ multiplex PCR; TCRdb's table is partial and in-frame only. The data hold some 170,000 clones, with about 92% observed a single time. The sample consisted of peripheral blood, taken on day 0 of AZD1222 vaccination. The receptors stem from an adult in good health. The CDR3 runs from the conserved cysteine through the conserved F or W. The D gene is left open where the match is weak. Rows give clone size only sometimes, using once, few, many, or a class for an expanded clone.

D gene	clone size	V gene	J gene	CDR3 protein	CDR3 DNA
TRBD1	.	TRBV18	TRBJ2-1	CASSQPGQGSYNEQFF	TGTGCCAGCTCACAACCGGGACAGGGCTCCTACAATGAGCAGTTCTTC
.	.	TRBV15	TRBJ2-1	CATSSVFGNLNNEQFF	TGTGCCACCAGCAGTGTTTTCGGGAACCTTAACAATGAGCAGTTCTTC
.	.	TRBV15	TRBJ2-2	CATRAAGNTGELFF	TGTGCCACCCGGGCAGCGGGGAACACCGGGGAGCTGTTTTTT
.	.	TRBV11-3	TRBJ1-5	CASSSYRVNQPQHF	TGTGCCAGCAGCTCTTACAGGGTGAACCAGCCCCAGCATTTT
.	.	TRBV30	TRBJ2-7	CAWSSGQGYEQYF	TGTGCCTGGAGTTCAGGGCAGGGCTACGAGCAGTACTTC
TRBD1	.	TRBV5-6	TRBJ1-1	CASSHGRQGVMNTEAFF	TGTGCCAGCAGCCATGGGAGACAGGGGGTCATGAACACTGAAGCTTTCTTT
TRBD1	.	TRBV11-3	TRBJ1-5	CASSLDSPGQGIGASQPQHF	TGTGCCAGCAGCTTAGATTCCCCGGGACAGGGTATCGGGGCCTCGCAGCCCCAGCATTTT
TRBD1	.	TRBV29-1	TRBJ1-1	CSVEGQEDTEAFF	TGCAGCGTTGAGGGACAGGAGGACACTGAAGCTTTCTTT
.	.	TRBV27	TRBJ1-1	CASRPAGLNTEAFF	TGTGCCAGCAGACCCGCAGGGCTGAACACTGAAGCTTTCTTT
TRBD1	.	TRBV6-5	TRBJ1-2	CASSMDRGPSGYTF	TGTGCCAGCAGTATGGACAGGGGGCCTAGTGGCTACACCTTC
TRBD1	.	TRBV4-2	TRBJ1-2	CASSQEDRGNGYTF	TGTGCCAGCAGCCAAGAGGACAGGGGTAATGGCTACACCTTC
.	.	TRBV20-1	TRBJ1-1	CSASQQGPMNTEAFF	TGCAGTGCTAGTCAGCAAGGCCCTATGAACACTGAAGCTTTCTTT
.	.	TRBV6-4	TRBJ1-2	CASSVTSGTPNYGYTF	TGTGCCAGCAGTGTCACATCCGGGACACCAAATTATGGCTACACCTTC
TRBD2	few	TRBV6-2/TRBV6-3	TRBJ2-6	CASSYSTGRVPGANVLTF	TGTGCCAGCAGTTACTCGACGGGGAGGGTGCCTGGGGCCAACGTCCTGACTTTC
.	.	TRBV18	TRBJ1-2	CASSQGTPVNNYGYTF	TGTGCCAGCTCACAAGGGACACCTGTGAATAACTATGGCTACACCTTC
.	few	TRBV30	TRBJ1-4	CAHLQGANEKLFF	TGTGCCCACCTACAGGGAGCTAATGAAAAACTGTTTTTT
TRBD1	.	TRBV15	TRBJ1-2	CATSRSPWDSSTKTF	TGTGCCACCAGCAGATCACCATGGGACAGTTCGACGAAGACCTTC
.	once	TRBV18	TRBJ1-1	CASSPPWGGIGNTEAFF	TGTGCCAGCTCACCACCATGGGGGGGGATTGGGAACACTGAAGCTTTCTTT
.	.	TRBV7-8	TRBJ1-1	CASSLQGSEAFF	TGTGCCAGCAGCTTGCAGGGCTCTGAAGCTTTCTTT
.	.	TRBV18	TRBJ2-5	CASSPGPQARETQYF	TGTGCCAGCTCACCAGGGCCACAGGCGCGGGAGACCCAGTACTTC
TRBD2	.	TRBV15	TRBJ2-3	CATSRDPGGPDTQYF	TGTGCCACCAGCAGAGACCCGGGGGGGCCAGATACGCAGTATTTT
.	.	TRBV7-2	TRBJ1-6	CASTPGLLSYNSPLHF	TGTGCCAGCACCCCAGGGCTCCTCTCCTATAATTCACCCCTCCACTTT
.	once	TRBV28	TRBJ1-2	CASSLWGDGYTF	TGTGCCAGCAGTTTATGGGGGGATGGCTACACCTTC
.	.	TRBV11-2	TRBJ2-2	CASSSRRGWNTGELFF	TGTGCCAGCAGTAGCAGGAGGGGCTGGAACACCGGGGAGCTGTTTTTT
.	.	TRBV6-5	TRBJ1-2	CASSYRVGDYGYTF	TGTGCCAGCAGCTACAGGGTCGGTGACTATGGCTACACCTTC
TRBD2	.	TRBV7-6	TRBJ2-1	CASSSRPGTSGRAGNEQFF	TGTGCCAGCAGCTCACGTCCCGGGACTAGCGGGAGGGCCGGGAATGAGCAGTTCTTC
TRBD1	.	TRBV5-6	TRBJ1-2	CASSLGGQAALANYGYTF	TGTGCCAGCAGCTTGGGGGGACAGGCAGCCCTAGCTAACTATGGCTACACCTTC
TRBD2	.	TRBV5-1	TRBJ2-7	CASSLPLAGDTYEQYF	TGCGCCAGCAGCCTCCCGCTAGCGGGCGATACCTACGAGCAGTACTTC
.	.	TRBV19	TRBJ1-1	CASSIFAGNTEAFF	TGTGCCAGTAGTATTTTTGCGGGGAACACTGAAGCTTTCTTT
TRBD1	.	TRBV10-3	TRBJ2-7	CAISVGQGGSYEQYF	TGTGCCATCAGTGTTGGACAGGGTGGCTCCTACGAGCAGTACTTC
.	.	TRBV2	TRBJ2-7	CASSEARLSSYEQYF	TGTGCCAGCAGTGAAGCCAGGCTTAGCTCCTACGAGCAGTACTTC
TRBD1	.	TRBV18	TRBJ2-7	CASSPARTGAYEQYF	TGTGCCAGCTCACCAGCAAGGACAGGGGCCTACGAGCAGTACTTC
.	once	TRBV6-5	TRBJ1-1	CASRTTEAFF	TGTGCCAGCAGGACAACTGAAGCTTTCTTT
TRBD2	.	TRBV5-1	TRBJ2-7	CASSYLAGGSPEQYF	TGCGCCAGCAGCTACCTAGCGGGAGGTTCCCCCGAGCAGTACTTC
.	.	TRBV9	TRBJ2-1	CASSRHNEQFF	TGTGCCAGCAGCCGGCACAATGAGCAGTTCTTC
.	.	TRBV5-6	TRBJ2-5	CASSLGVRGGETQYF	TGTGCCAGCAGCTTGGGTGTGCGCGGAGGGGAGACCCAGTACTTC
.	.	TRBV15	TRBJ2-1	CATSRDERVPYNEQFF	TGTGCCACCAGCAGAGACGAGCGGGTCCCCTACAATGAGCAGTTCTTC
.	.	TRBV7-2	TRBJ2-7	CASSKRASGTPMKQYF	TGTGCCAGCAGTAAAAGAGCCAGCGGAACCCCTATGAAGCAGTACTTC
TRBD1	.	TRBV5-1	TRBJ1-5	CASSLGDRAGNQPQHF	TGCGCCAGCAGCTTGGGGGACAGGGCTGGCAATCAGCCCCAGCATTTT
TRBD1	once	TRBV6-4	TRBJ1-1	CASRTQTGANTEAFF	TGTGCCAGCAGGACCCAAACAGGGGCGAACACTGAAGCTTTCTTT
.	.	TRBV6-5	TRBJ1-1	CASQGAGTIEAFF	TGTGCCAGCCAAGGGGCAGGGACAATCGAAGCTTTCTTT
.	.	TRBV27	TRBJ1-1	CASSLDRTEAFF	TGTGCCAGCAGTTTAGACCGTACTGAAGCTTTCTTT
TRBD1	once	TRBV2	TRBJ1-5	CASRLTGSIGNQPQHF	TGTGCCAGCAGATTGACAGGGTCGATCGGCAATCAGCCCCAGCATTTT
.	.	TRBV5-4	TRBJ2-7	CASSLVGREIGREQYF	TGTGCCAGCAGCTTGGTAGGACGAGAAATCGGACGCGAGCAGTACTTC
TRBD2	.	TRBV7-2	TRBJ2-5	CASSSLAGVGRILETQYF	TGTGCCAGCAGCTCCCTCGCGGGAGTTGGGCGTATACTGGAGACCCAGTACTTC
TRBD1	.	TRBV2	TRBJ1-1	CASSEAAQGVAEAFF	TGTGCCAGCAGTGAAGCGGCCCAGGGGGTGGCTGAAGCTTTCTTT
.	.	TRBV5-8	TRBJ2-5	CASSFRPGHESAETQYF	TGTGCCAGCAGCTTCCGGCCGGGCCACGAATCCGCAGAGACCCAGTACTTC
.	.	TRBV5-1	TRBJ1-5	CASSLAPRTDSNQPQHF	TGCGCCAGCAGCTTGGCCCCACGGACAGATAGCAATCAGCCCCAGCATTTT
TRBD1	.	TRBV7-9	TRBJ1-1	CASSQGTGSTEAFF	TGTGCCAGCAGCCAAGGGACAGGGAGCACTGAAGCTTTCTTT
.	.	TRBV4-2	TRBJ2-3	CASSHPERSTDTQYF	TGTGCCAGCAGCCACCCGGAGCGGAGCACAGATACGCAGTATTTT
TRBD1	.	TRBV15	TRBJ2-7	CATSRGGQGEYF	TGTGCCACCAGCAGAGGGGGGCAGGGGGAGTACTTC
TRBD1	.	TRBV11-2	TRBJ1-1	CASSPIGGTGLNTEAFF	TGTGCCAGCAGCCCCATAGGGGGGACAGGCTTGAACACTGAAGCTTTCTTT
.	.	TRBV11-2	TRBJ1-1	CASSSRAMNTEAFF	TGTGCCAGCAGCTCTAGAGCTATGAACACTGAAGCTTTCTTT
.	.	TRBV6-5	TRBJ1-1	CAGRLDMNTEAFF	TGTGCCGGCAGATTGGACATGAACACTGAAGCTTTCTTT